This entry describes one T cell receptor (beta chain). This clone was observed a single time. No antigen is known for it. Base qualities were left out, and no much larger clone turns up one base away. TCRbeta CDR3 regions were amplified from genomic DNA by means of the immunoSEQ Assay, a bias-controlled multiplex PCR. Concerning the study's data processing: The number of nucleated cells in each sample was estimated by amplification of reference gene primers within the assay. Sequence reads were collapsed and filtered to measure the absolute abundance of every unique TCRbeta CDR3 rearrangement. For each sample, productive Simpson clonality was calculated as the square root of Simpson's diversity index across productive rearrangements. Drawn from immuneACCESS, this table holds only the in-frame rearrangements with V and J called that TCRdb kept. Clones are partly lost; checked studies trace under half to an unresolved V gene and leave the rest unexplained. V, J and clone size are those of that table, while D and trimming were read from the DNA. The sample table holds roughly 250,000 clones, of which 88% were seen once. 0.95% to 1% of the sample lies in the top ten.

This sample was included in a study of blood T cell repertoires in COVID-19 (dated by TCRdb to between 2020 and 2021). For context, the study as a whole: The collaborator samples originated in the United States, Italy and Spain and spanned the acute and convalescent phases of COVID-19. Nearly every sample came with metadata listing a de-identified subject ID, COVID-19 status, age in years and sex. The prospective study material was composed of cDNA or gDNA derived from T cells, B-cell-depleted T cells, or PBMCs. Where available, HLA class I and class II types were obtained from metadata supplied by the sample provider rather than from assay-based typing. Deeply sampled blood TCRbeta repertoires from subjects exposed to, actively infected with, or recovered from COVID-19 were included in the dataset. Samples were obtained from the ongoing ImmuneRACE study (first 160 participants) and from over 1,000 subjects provided by 6 global collaborators. The repertoires were made available in a free public database intended to serve as a resource for research on the immune response to SARS-CoV-2.

Here is what the overall study found, with its caveats: The amount of clinical and demographic metadata varied by source and participant and was provided uncurated.

Samples from volunteer blood donors who had recovered from COVID-19 were contributed by a second Seattle source. Each collaborating institution followed its own protocols to collect whole blood in K2EDTA tubes. For TCRbeta analysis, collaborators shipped samples as frozen whole blood, isolated PBMCs, or DNA extracted from either of those sample types. The V and J ends are trimmed by 9 bases and 1 base, leaving 8 bases between them. The cysteine opens and the phenylalanine closes a CDR3 of 12 amino acids. Only the CDR3 DNA stays, 36 bases, in frame from base 1. The clonotype was recovered from a woman aged 40 to 49 who had recovered from COVID-19. Recombination joined TRBV12-3 or TRBV12-4 with TRBJ2-3; a weak D assignment points to TRBD2 (5 bases agree). Specimen: peripheral blood. The sequence in DNA is TGTGCCAGTGCGGGCGGCACAGATACGCAGTATTTT. Its protein product is CASAGGTDTQYF.